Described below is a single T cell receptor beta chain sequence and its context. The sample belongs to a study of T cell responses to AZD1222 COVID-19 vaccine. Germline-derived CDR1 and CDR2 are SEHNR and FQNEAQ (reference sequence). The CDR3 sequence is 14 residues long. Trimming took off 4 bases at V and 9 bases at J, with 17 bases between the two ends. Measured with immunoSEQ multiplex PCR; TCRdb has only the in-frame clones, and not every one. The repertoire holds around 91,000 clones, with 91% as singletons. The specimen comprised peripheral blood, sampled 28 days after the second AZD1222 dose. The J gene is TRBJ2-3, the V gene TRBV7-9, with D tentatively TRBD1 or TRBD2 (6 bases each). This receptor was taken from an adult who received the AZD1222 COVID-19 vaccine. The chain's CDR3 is CASSSPWGAATQYF. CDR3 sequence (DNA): TGTGCCAGCAGCTCACCTTGGGGGGCCGCCACGCAGTATTTT.